The TCR beta chain described here comes from a study of beta chain features in type 1 diabetes. Whole-study results and caveats: Shortening of TCRB CDR3s, moderate but significant, appeared in all four CD4+ subsets of Type 1 diabetes patients.

Sequenced material consisted of expressed TCRB transcripts (all of the isolated RNA was reverse transcribed). The protocol was immunoSEQ multiplex PCR, while the TCRdb copy is restricted to in-frame clones and leaves out a portion. The sample records hundreds of thousands of clones, about 14% being singletons. This clone was observed a few times. Its antigen is unidentified. The junction had 6 bases not matched to a gene; V was cut back by 5 bases and J by 12 bases. The V gene's germline CDR1 is PRHDT and CDR2 FYEKMQ (reference sequence). The CDR3 is made up of 12 amino acids. Sequenced sample: naive CD4+ T cells from blood. The V gene is TRBV13, the J gene TRBJ2-5; 10 nucleotides align to TRBD1. The receptor was derived from a man in his late teens or twenties with type 1 diabetes. The chain's CDR3 is CASSPRQGAKYF. Written as DNA, the CDR3 is TGTGCCAGCAGCCCGCGACAGGGGGCGAAGTACTTC.